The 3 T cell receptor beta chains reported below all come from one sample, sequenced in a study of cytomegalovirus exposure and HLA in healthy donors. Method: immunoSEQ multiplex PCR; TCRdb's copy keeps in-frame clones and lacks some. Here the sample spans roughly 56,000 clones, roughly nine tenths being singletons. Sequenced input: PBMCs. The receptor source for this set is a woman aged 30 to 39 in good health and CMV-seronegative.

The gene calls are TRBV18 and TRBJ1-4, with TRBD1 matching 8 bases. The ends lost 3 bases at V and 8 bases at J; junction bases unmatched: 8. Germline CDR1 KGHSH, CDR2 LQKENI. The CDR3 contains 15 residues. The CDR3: CASSPAGGLEEKLFF. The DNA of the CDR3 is TGTGCCAGCTCACCCGCAGGGGGCCTTGAGGAAAAACTGTTTTTT.

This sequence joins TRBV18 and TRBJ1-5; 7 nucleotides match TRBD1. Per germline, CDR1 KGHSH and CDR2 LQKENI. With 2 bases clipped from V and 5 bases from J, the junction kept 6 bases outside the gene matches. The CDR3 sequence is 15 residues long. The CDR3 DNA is TGTGCCAGCTCACCAGTGGAGACAGGGCATCAGCCCCAGCATTTT. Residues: CASSPVETGHQPQHF.

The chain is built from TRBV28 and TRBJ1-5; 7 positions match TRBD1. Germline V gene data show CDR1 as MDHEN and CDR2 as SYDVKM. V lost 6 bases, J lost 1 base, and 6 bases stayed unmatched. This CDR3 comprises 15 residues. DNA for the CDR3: TGTGCCAGCAGATACAGGGGTATAAGCAATCAGCCCCAGCATTTT. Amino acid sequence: CASRYRGISNQPQHF. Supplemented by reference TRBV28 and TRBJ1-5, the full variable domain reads DVKVTQSSRYLVKRTGEKVFLECVQDMDHENMFWYRQDPGLGLRLIYFSYDVKMKEKGDIPEGYSVSREKKERFSLILESASTNQTSMYLCASRYRGISNQPQHFGDGTRLSIL.